The T cell receptor (beta chain) described here comes from a study of T cells in narcolepsy (dated by TCRdb to the late 2010s). Regarding the complete study: Patients with narcolepsy type 1 or type 2 (NT1, NT2) were enrolled in the study together with healthy control donors. To look for autoreactive T cells in narcolepsy patients that target self-antigens of hypocretin neurons (hypocretin, TRIB2), the study used TCR Vbeta sequencing to follow clonotypes in blood and CSF.

Paper-wide results and their limitations: No sequences matching autoreactive T cell clones were present in some of the blood memory CD4+ repertoires from patients and controls. Patients and controls had similar numbers of sequenced blood memory CD4+ clonotypes, with averages of 39,000 to 50,000 in patients and some 35,000 in controls. Autoreactive clonotypes were reported to be detected serially in the blood of the same patients and of different patients, but not in the blood of healthy controls. Plots comparing CSF and blood CD4+ T cell clonotypes from the same patient highlighted HCRT-specific and TRIB2-specific autoreactive clonotypes.

About this clone: Its antigen specificity is not known. Base qualities are not provided; no much larger clone lies one nucleotide away.

Preparation of the library involved the immunoSEQ multiplex PCR assay. TCRdb took over this immuneACCESS table, retaining in-frame rearrangements with V and J assigned. Such tables are incomplete; in checked studies, under half of the missing clones stem from an unresolved V gene, and the remainder is unexplained. In this sample the table shows around 35,000 clones, under 90% of which occur a single time. The ten largest clones capture 1% to 1.5% of the sample. For TCR Vbeta sequencing, memory CD4+ T cells were sorted ex vivo from the peripheral blood of narcolepsy patients and healthy controls. V is shortened by 2 bases, J by 2 bases, and the region joining them spans 11 bases. The germline V gene encodes CDR1 SGHRS and CDR2 YFSETQ. Including the terminal cysteine and phenylalanine, the CDR3 comprises 15 residues. CDR3 DNA only is kept here, 45 bases in frame from base 1.

Material for sequencing was CD45RA- memory CD4+ T cells from PBMCs. The sample's cell subset or site label is to be understood as: memory T cells sorted ex vivo from peripheral blood. This clonotype originated in a human donor with narcolepsy. This receptor chain uses TRBV5-1 and TRBJ1-5, with a tentative D gene TRBD1 over 6 matching bases. The DNA sequence is as follows: TGCGCCAGCAGCTTATCTGGGGGCGGCAATCAGCCCCAGCATTTT. This sequence encodes CASSLSGGGNQPQHF.